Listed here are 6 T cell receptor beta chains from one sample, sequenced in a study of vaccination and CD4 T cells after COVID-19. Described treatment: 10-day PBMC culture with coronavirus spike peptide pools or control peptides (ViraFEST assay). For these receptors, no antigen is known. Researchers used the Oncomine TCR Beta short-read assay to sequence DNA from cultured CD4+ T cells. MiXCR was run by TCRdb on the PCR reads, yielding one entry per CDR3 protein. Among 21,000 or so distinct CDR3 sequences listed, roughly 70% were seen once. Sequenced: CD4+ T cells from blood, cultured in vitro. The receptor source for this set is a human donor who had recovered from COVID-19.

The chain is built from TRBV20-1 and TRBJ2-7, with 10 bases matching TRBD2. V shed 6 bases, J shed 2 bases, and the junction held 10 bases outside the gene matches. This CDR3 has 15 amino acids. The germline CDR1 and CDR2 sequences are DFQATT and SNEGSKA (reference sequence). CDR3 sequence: CSADSGRPPTYEQYF. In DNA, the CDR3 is TGCAGTGCCGATAGCGGGAGGCCACCAACCTACGAGCAGTACTTC.

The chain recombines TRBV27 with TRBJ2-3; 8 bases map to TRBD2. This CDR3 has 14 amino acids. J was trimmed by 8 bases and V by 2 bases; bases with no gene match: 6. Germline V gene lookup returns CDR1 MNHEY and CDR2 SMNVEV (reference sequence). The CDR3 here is CASSLERGGATQYF. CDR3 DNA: TGTGCCAGCAGTTTAGAACGGGGGGGAGCTACGCAGTATTTT.

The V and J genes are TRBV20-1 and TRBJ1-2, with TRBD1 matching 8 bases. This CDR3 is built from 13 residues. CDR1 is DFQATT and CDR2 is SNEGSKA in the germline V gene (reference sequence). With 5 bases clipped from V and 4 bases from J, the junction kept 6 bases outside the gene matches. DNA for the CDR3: TGCAGTGCTGGGGGGACAGGATTCTATGGCTACACCTTC. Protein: CSAGGTGFYGYTF.

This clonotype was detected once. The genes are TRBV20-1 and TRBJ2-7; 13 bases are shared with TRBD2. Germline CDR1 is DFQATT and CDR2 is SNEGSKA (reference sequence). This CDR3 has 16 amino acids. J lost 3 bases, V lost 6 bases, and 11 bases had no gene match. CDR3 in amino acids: CSASGTSGKLGYEQYF. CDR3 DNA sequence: TGCAGTGCCTCGGGGACTAGCGGGAAGTTGGGCTACGAGCAGTACTTC.

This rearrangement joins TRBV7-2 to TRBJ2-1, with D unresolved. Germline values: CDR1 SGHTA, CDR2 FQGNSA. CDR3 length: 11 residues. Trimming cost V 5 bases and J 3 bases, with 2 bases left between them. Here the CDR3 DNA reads TGTGCCAGCAGCCACTACAATGAGCAGTTCTTC. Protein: CASSHYNEQFF.

The CDR3 bases are TGTGCCAGCAGTTTAGACACCCACTATGGCTACACCTTC. Encoded protein: CASSLDTHYGYTF. V is TRBV6-2 or TRBV6-3 and J is TRBJ1-2, with D uncertain. Germline lookup yields CDR1 MNHEY and CDR2 SVGEGT. The V end was cut by 4 bases, the J end by 3 bases, with 9 bases between. The CDR3 has 13 residues.